The 14 T cell receptor beta chains below come from one sample, sequenced in a study of blood T cells in healthy people across ages. Together with a sample-barcoded 5' primer, a J-beta primer mix was included in a second PCR lasting about 7 to 11 cycles. Via MiXCR, TCRdb re-called the 5' RACE reads, giving one row per CDR3 protein. The sample has under 800,000 distinct CDR3 sequences; roughly 45% are singletons. Source material: blood. The origin of the receptors is a woman in her sixties in good health.

The CDR3 DNA follows: TGTGCCAGCAGTGAAGCAGGACATAAAGCCCACTATGGCTACACCTTC. Protein sequence: CASSEAGHKAHYGYTF. The chain employs TRBV2 and TRBJ1-2; a weak D match, TRBD1 (5 bases). CDR3 length: 16 residues. Trimming took off 0 bases at V and 3 bases at J, with 14 bases between the two ends. Germline V gene data show CDR1 as SNHLY and CDR2 as FYNNEI.

This clonotype was counted only a few times. The V call is TRBV7-2, the J call TRBJ2-7, with 9 bases aligning to TRBD2. The CDR3 is 14 residues long. CDR1 is SGHTA, CDR2 FQGNSA, per germline. J gave up 0 bases and V 5 bases, and 2 bases lay outside the gene matches. CDR3 in DNA: TGTGCCAGCAGCGGACTAGCGAACTCCTACGAGCAGTACTTC. Its translation: CASSGLANSYEQYF.

This clonotype appeared once. J is TRBJ2-7 and V is TRBV5-1, with 9 bases matching TRBD2. Looked up from germline, CDR1 is SGHRS and CDR2 is YFSETQ. The CDR3 has 13 residues. V lost 4 bases, J lost 7 bases, and 6 bases stayed unmatched. Here the CDR3 reads CASSVIAGEEQYF. DNA of the CDR3: TGCGCCAGCAGCGTGATAGCGGGGGAAGAGCAGTACTTC.

The J gene is TRBJ1-2, the V gene TRBV21-1; TRBD1 reflects the table's D call only, with no check against the DNA. TRBV21-1 has pseudogene status. The CDR3 runs 16 residues. For the CDR3, the DNA is TGTGCCAGCAGCAAAGCTCGCGACAGGGAGAACTATGGCTACACCTTC. Translating gives CASSKARDRENYGYTF.

This clonotype was seen only a few times. The chain joins TRBV7-6 to TRBJ2-1, with D possibly TRBD1 on 6 matching bases. The V and J ends lost 6 bases and 5 bases respectively, with 20 bases between them. The CDR3 is made up of 16 amino acids. The germline V gene encodes CDR1 SGHVS and CDR2 FNYEAQ. CDR3 sequence reads: CASRHGRDMVNNEQFF. The CDR3 DNA reads as TGTGCCAGCAGACATGGACGGGACATGGTTAACAATGAGCAGTTCTTC.

This clonotype has a handful of counts. V and J are TRBV7-9 and TRBJ1-1, with 7 bases that match TRBD1. The CDR3 is made up of 14 amino acids. Trimming at V came to 3 bases and at J to 4 bases, leaving 5 bases not matched to a gene. Per germline, CDR1 SEHNR and CDR2 FQNEAQ (reference sequence). In DNA, the CDR3 is TGTGCCAGCAGCTTCGTAGGGGGCGGCACTGAAGCTTTCTTT. The encoded protein is CASSFVGGGTEAFF. The full variable domain, in which reference TRBV7-9 and TRBJ1-1 provide the parts outside the CDR3, is DTGVSQNPRHKITKRGQNVTFRCDPISEHNRLYWYRQTLGQGPEFLTYFQNEAQLEKSRLLSDRFSAERPKGSFSTLEIQRTEQGDSAMYLCASSFVGGGTEAFFGQGTRLTVV.

The CDR3 sequence: CAISADRDQPQHF. The DNA of the CDR3 is TGTGCCATCAGTGCGGACAGGGACCAGCCCCAGCATTTT. The chain has TRBV10-3 and TRBJ1-5; TRBD1 matches 8 bases. This CDR3 is built from 13 residues. V shed 4 bases and J 7 bases; nucleotides not matched to a gene: 3. Germline CDR1 ENHRY, CDR2 SYGVKD.

The genes are TRBV20-1 and TRBJ2-4, with D uncertain. Trimming removed 5 bases at V and 3 bases at J, with 8 bases between. There are 12 residues in the CDR3. The V gene's germline CDR1 is DFQATT and CDR2 SNEGSKA (reference sequence). The CDR3 region has the DNA TGCAGTGCTGAAACCGACAAAAACATTCAGTACTTC. The encoded protein is CSAETDKNIQYF.

This clonotype was seen repeatedly, ten times or more. This chain connects TRBV29-1 to TRBJ2-3, with D uncertain. The V end was cut by 5 bases, the J end by 1 base, with 13 bases between. The CDR3 extends over 14 amino acids. Germline loops: CDR1 SQVTM, CDR2 ANQGSEA. CDR3 DNA: TGCAGCGTTCACTTAGATTCTGGCACAGATACGCAGTATTTT. Translated, it gives CSVHLDSGTDTQYF.

The chain recombines TRBV5-1 with TRBJ2-5; D gene unclear. The CDR3 loop spans 16 amino acids. V lost 0 bases and J 5 bases, leaving 17 bases between the germline ends. Germline CDR1 reads SGHRS; CDR2 reads YFSETQ. CDR3 DNA: TGCGCCAGCAGCTTGGGGGCCCTCCCTGGTCGGGAGACCCAGTACTTC. This sequence encodes CASSLGALPGRETQYF.

This clonotype was detected ten times or more. This sequence joins TRBV3-1 and TRBJ2-3; 8 bases are a match to TRBD2. The length of the CDR3 is 14 residues. The junction had 3 bases not matched to a gene; V was cut back by 6 bases and J by 1 base. Per germline, CDR1 LGHDT and CDR2 YNNKEL (reference sequence). CDR3 sequence: CASSPGGGTDTQYF. In DNA, the CDR3 is TGTGCCAGCAGTCCCGGGGGGGGCACAGATACGCAGTATTTT.

The chain uses TRBV29-1 and TRBJ2-2, with D uncertain. This CDR3 is 12 amino acids long. The V gene's germline CDR1 is SQVTM and CDR2 ANQGSEA. Trimming left V 4 bases short and J 6 bases short, with 9 bases between. In DNA, the CDR3 is TGCAGCGTTGTCGGTTTGTCCGGGGAGCTGTTTTTT. This codes for CSVVGLSGELFF.

The rearrangement links TRBV3-1 to TRBJ1-1; D not resolved. Germline assignment: CDR1 LGHDT and CDR2 YNNKEL (reference sequence). Trimming took 4 bases from V and 5 from J, leaving 11 bases between them. This CDR3 is 13 amino acids long. The CDR3 DNA is TGTGCCAGCAGCCCCGGAGGTAGGACTGAAGCTTTCTTT. Residues: CASSPGGRTEAFF.

Worth noting for this clonotype: One end of the junction varies from germline; a read error may be responsible. This sequence joins TRBV7-2 and TRBJ2-7; the match to TRBD2 covers 8 bases. Germline values: CDR1 SGHTA, CDR2 FQGNSA. The CDR3 consists of 14 residues. The CDR3 DNA is TGTGCCAACAGCTTAAGCGGGGGTGCCTACGAGCAGTACTTC. This encodes CANSLSGGAYEQYF.